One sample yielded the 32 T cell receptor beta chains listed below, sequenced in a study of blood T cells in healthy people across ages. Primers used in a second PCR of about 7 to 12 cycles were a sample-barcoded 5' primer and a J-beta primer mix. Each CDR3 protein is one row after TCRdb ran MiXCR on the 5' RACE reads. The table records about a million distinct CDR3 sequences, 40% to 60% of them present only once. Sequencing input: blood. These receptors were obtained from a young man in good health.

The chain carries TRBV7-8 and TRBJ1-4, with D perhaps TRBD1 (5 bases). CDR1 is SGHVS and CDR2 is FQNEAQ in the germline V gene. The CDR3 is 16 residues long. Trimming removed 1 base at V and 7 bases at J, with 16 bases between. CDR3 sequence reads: CASSLEGRRGSEKLFF. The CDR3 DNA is TGTGCCAGCAGCTTAGAAGGTCGCCGGGGGAGTGAAAAACTGTTTTTT.

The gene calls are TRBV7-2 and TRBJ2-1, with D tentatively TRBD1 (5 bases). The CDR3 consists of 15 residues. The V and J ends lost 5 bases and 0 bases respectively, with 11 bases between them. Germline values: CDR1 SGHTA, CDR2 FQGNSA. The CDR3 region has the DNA TGTGCCAGCAGCGCCCGACAGCCCTCCTACAATGAGCAGTTCTTC. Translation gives CASSARQPSYNEQFF.

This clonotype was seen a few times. The CDR3 reads CAISDGTASNNEQFF. Here the CDR3 DNA reads TGTGCCATCAGTGATGGGACAGCCTCGAACAATGAGCAGTTCTTC. The chain is built from TRBV10-3 and TRBJ2-1; 7 nucleotides line up with TRBD1. This CDR3 region has 15 residues. The germline V gene has CDR1 ENHRY and CDR2 SYGVKD. V lost 3 bases, J lost 5 bases, and 7 bases stayed unmatched.

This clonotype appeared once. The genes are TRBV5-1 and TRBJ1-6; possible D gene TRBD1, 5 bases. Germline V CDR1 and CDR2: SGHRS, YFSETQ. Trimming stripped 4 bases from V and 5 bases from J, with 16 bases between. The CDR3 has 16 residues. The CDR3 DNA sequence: TGCGCCAGCAGCCCGAACACCGGGACCAATAATTCACCCCTCCACTTT. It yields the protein CASSPNTGTNNSPLHF.

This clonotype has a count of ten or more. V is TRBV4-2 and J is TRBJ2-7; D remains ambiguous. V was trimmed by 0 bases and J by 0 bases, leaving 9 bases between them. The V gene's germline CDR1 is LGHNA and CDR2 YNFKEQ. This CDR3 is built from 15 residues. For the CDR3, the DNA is TGTGCCAGCAGCCAAGATCGTGGGTTCTCCTACGAGCAGTACTTC. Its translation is CASSQDRGFSYEQYF.

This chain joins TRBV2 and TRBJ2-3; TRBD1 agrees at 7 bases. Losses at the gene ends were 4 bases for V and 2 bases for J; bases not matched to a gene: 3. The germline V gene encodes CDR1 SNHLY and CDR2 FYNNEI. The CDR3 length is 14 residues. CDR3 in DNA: TGTGCCAGCAGTGTGGGACAGATCACAGATACGCAGTATTTT. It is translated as CASSVGQITDTQYF.

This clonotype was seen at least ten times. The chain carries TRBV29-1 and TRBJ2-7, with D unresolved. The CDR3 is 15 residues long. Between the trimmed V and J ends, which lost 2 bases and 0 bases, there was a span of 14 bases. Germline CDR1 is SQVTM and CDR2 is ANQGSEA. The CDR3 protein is CSVERAGQLSYEQYF. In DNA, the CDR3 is TGCAGCGTTGAAAGGGCCGGGCAGCTCTCCTACGAGCAGTACTTC.

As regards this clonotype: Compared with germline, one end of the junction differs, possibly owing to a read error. CDR3: CASSYSSYGQYF. CDR3 coding DNA: TGTGCCAGCAGTTACTCCTCCTACGGGCAGTACTTC. The gene calls are TRBV28 and TRBJ2-7; the D is unclear. Per the germline V gene, CDR1 is MDHEN and CDR2 is SYDVKM. CDR3 length equals 12 residues.

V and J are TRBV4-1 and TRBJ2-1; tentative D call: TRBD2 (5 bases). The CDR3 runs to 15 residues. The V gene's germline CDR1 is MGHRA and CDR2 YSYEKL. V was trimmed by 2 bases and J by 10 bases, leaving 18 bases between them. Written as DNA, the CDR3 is TGCGCCAGCAGCCAAACCCCCGGGAACGCCTACGAGCAGTTCTTC. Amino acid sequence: CASSQTPGNAYEQFF.

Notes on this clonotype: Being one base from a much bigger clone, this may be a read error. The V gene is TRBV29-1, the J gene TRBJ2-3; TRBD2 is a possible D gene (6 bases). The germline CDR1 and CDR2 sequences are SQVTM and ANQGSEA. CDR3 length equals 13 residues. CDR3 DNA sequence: TGCAGCGTTGAAGCTGGACCGGGAGATACGCGGTATTTT. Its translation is CSVEAGPGDTRYF.

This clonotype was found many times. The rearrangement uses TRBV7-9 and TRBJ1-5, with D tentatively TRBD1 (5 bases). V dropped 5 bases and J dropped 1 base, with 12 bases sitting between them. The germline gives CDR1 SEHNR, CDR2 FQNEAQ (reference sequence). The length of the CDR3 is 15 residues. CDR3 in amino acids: CASSPGTGSNQPQHF. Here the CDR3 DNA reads TGTGCCAGCAGCCCCGGGACGGGGAGCAATCAGCCCCAGCATTTT.

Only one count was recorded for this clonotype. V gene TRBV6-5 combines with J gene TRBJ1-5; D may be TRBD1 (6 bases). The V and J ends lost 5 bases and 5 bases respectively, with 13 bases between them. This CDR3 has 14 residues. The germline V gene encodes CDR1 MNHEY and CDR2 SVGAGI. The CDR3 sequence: CASSLTGKHQPQHF. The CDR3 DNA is TGTGCCAGCAGTCTCACAGGGAAGCATCAGCCCCAGCATTTT.

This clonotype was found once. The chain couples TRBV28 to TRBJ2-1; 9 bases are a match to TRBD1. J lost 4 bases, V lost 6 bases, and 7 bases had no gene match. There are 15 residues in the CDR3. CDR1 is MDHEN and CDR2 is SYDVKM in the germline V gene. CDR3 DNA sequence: TGTGCCAGCAGGGTAGGCGGGACAGGGTACAATGAGCAGTTCTTC. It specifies CASRVGGTGYNEQFF.

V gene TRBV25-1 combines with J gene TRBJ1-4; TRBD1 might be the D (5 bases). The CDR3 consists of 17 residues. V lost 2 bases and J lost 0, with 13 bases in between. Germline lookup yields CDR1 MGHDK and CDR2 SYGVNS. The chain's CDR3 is CASSETGRGATNEKLFF. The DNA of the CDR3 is TGTGCCAGCAGTGAAACGGGACGGGGAGCAACTAATGAAAAACTGTTTTTT.

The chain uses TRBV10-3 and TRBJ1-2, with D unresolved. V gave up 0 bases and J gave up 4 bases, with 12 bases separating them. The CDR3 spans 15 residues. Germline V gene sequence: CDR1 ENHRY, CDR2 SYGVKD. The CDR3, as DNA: TGTGCCATCAGTGAGTCGCTGGGGTCTAGCTATGGCTACACCTTC. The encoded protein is CAISESLGSSYGYTF.

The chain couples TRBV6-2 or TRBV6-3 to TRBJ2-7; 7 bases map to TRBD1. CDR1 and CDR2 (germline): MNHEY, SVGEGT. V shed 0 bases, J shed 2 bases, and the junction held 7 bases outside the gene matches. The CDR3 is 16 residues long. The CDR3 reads CASSYSHSGQTYEQYF. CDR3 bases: TGTGCCAGCAGTTACTCTCACTCGGGACAGACCTACGAGCAGTACTTC.

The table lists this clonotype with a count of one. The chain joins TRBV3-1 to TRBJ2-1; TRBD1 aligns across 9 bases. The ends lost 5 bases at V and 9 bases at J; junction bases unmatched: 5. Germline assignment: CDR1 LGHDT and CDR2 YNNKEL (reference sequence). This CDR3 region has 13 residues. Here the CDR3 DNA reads TGTGCCAGCAGCACCAACAGGGGGCTTGAGCAGTTCTTC. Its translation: CASSTNRGLEQFF.

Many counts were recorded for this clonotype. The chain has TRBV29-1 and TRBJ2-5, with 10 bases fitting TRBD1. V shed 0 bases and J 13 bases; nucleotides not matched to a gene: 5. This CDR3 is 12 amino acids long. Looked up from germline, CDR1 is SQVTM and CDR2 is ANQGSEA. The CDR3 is CSVEDPGTGVYF. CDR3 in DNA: TGCAGCGTTGAAGATCCGGGGACAGGGGTGTACTTC. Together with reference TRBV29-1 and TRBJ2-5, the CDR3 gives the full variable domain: SAVISQKPSRDICQRGTSLTIQCQVDSQVTMMFWYRQQPGQSLTLIATANQGSEATYESGFVIDKFPISRPNLTFSTLTVSNMSPEDSSIYLCSVEDPGTGVYFGPGTRLLVL.

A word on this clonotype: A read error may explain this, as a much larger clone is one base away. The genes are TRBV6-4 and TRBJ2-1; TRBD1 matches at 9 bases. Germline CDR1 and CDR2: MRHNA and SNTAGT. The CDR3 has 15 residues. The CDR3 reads CAGSDTDRGYNEQFF. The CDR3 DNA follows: TGTGCCGGCAGTGACACGGACAGGGGCTACAATGAGCAGTTCTTC.

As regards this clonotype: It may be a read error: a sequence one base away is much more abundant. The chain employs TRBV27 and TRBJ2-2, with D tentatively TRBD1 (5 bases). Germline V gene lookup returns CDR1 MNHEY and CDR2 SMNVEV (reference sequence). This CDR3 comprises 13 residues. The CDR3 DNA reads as TGTGACAGCAGTTTATATCAGGGCGGGGAGCTGTTTTTT. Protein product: CDSSLYQGGELFF.

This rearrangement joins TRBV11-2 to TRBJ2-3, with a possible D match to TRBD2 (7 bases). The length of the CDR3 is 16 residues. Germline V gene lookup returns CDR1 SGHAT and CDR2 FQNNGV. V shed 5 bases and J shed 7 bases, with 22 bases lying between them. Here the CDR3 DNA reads TGTGCCAGCAGCCCCCGGGCGGGGGCCGTGGTAAATACGCAGTATTTT. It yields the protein CASSPRAGAVVNTQYF.

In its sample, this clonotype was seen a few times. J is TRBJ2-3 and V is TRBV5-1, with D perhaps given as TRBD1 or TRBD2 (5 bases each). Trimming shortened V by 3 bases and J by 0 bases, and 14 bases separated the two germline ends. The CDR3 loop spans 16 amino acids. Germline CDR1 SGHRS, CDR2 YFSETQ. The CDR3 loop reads CASSSTWDGSTDTQYF. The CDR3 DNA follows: TGCGCCAGCAGCTCGACGTGGGACGGAAGCACAGATACGCAGTATTTT.

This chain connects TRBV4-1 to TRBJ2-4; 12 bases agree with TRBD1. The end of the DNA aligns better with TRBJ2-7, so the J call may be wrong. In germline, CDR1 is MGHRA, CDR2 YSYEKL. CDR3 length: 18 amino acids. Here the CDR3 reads CASSREAGTGGETYEQYF. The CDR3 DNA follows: TGCGCCAGCAGCCGGGAGGCCGGGACAGGGGGCGAAACCTACGAGCAGTACTTC.

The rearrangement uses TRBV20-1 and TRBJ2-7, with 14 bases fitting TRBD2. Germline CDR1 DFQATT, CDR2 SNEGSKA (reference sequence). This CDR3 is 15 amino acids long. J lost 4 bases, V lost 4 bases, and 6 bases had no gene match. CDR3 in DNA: TGCAGTGCTAAAAGCGGGACTAGCGGGGGTTACGAGCAGTACTTC. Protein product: CSAKSGTSGGYEQYF.

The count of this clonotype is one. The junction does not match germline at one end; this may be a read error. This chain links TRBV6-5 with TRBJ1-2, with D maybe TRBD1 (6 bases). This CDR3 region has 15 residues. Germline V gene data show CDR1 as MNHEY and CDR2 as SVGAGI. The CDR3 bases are TGTACCAGCAGTTACTCCACAGGGCTCAGCTATGGCTACACCTTC. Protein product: CTSSYSTGLSYGYTF.

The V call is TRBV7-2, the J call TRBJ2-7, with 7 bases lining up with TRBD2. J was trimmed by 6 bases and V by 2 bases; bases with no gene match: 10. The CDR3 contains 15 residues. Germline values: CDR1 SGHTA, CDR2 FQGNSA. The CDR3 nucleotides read TGTGCCAGCAGCTTAAGTTCGGCCAGCGGGGTCGAGCAGTACTTC. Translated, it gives CASSLSSASGVEQYF.

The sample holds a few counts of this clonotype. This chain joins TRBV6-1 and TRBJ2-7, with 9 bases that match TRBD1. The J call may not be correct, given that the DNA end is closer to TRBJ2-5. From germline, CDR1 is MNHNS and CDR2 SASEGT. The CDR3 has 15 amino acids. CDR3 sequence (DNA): TGTGCCAGCAGGGGACAGGGCGGCTATCAAGAGACCCAGTACTTC. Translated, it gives CASRGQGGYQETQYF.

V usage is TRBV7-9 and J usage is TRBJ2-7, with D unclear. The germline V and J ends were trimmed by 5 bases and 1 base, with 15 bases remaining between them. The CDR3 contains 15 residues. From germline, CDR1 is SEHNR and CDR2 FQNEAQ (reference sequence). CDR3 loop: CASSGRTEPSYEQYF. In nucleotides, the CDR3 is TGTGCCAGCAGCGGCAGGACGGAGCCTTCCTACGAGCAGTACTTC.

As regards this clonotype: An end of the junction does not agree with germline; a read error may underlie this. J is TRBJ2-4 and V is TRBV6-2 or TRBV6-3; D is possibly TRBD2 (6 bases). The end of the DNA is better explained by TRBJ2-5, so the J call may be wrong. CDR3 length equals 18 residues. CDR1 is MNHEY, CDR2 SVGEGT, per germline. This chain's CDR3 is CTSSSRLGRMQPQETQYF. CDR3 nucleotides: TGTACCAGCAGTTCACGACTAGGCCGAATGCAACCCCAAGAGACCCAGTACTTC.

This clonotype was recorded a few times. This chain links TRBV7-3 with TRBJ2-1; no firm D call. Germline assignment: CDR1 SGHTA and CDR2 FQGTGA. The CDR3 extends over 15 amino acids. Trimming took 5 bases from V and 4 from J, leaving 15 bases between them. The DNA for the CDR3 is TGTGCCAGCAGCCCTCAACCCGACTCGTACAATGAGCAGTTCTTC. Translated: CASSPQPDSYNEQFF.

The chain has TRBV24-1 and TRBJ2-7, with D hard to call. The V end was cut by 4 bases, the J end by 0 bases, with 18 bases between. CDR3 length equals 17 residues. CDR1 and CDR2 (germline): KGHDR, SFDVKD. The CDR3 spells CATSDPWTPHSSYEQYF. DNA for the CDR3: TGTGCCACCAGTGACCCTTGGACCCCTCATTCCTCCTACGAGCAGTACTTC.

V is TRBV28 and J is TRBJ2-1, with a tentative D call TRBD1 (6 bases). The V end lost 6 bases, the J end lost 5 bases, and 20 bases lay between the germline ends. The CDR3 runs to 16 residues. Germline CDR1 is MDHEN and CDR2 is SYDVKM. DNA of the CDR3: TGTGCCAGCAGCCCAAGCCCAGGGGTATCACACAATGAGCAGTTCTTC. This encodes CASSPSPGVSHNEQFF.